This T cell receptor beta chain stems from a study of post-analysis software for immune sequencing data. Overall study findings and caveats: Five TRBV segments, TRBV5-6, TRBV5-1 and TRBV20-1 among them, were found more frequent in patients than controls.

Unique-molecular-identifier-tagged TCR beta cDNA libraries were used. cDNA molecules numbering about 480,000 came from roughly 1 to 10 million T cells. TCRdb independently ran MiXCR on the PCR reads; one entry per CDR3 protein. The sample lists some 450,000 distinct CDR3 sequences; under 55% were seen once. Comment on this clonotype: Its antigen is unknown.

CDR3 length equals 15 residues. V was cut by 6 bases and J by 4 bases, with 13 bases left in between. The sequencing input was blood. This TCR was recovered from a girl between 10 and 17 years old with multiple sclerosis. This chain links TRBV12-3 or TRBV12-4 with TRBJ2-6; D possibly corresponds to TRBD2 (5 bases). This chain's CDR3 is CASSPVWEGANVLTF. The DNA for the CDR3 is TGTGCCAGCAGCCCCGTTTGGGAGGGGGCCAACGTCCTGACTTTC.